This T cell receptor beta chain originates from a study of control samples from healthy donors and cancer patients. Per the germline V gene, CDR1 is MGHRA and CDR2 is YSYEKL. Between the trimmed V and J ends, which lost 2 bases and 6 bases, there was a span of 17 bases. This CDR3 region has 16 residues. Data came from immunoSEQ multiplex PCR; TCRdb stores just in-frame clones and leaves some out. Here the sample spans some 73,000 clones, around 95% being singletons. The specimen was blood. The TCR sequence derives from a woman in her thirties or forties in good health. This chain uses TRBV4-1 with TRBJ1-5; D is unclear. The CDR3 nucleotides are TGCGCCAGCAGCCAATCCTACTCGAGGTTCTTTCAGCCCCAGCATTTT. This translates into CASSQSYSRFFQPQHF.